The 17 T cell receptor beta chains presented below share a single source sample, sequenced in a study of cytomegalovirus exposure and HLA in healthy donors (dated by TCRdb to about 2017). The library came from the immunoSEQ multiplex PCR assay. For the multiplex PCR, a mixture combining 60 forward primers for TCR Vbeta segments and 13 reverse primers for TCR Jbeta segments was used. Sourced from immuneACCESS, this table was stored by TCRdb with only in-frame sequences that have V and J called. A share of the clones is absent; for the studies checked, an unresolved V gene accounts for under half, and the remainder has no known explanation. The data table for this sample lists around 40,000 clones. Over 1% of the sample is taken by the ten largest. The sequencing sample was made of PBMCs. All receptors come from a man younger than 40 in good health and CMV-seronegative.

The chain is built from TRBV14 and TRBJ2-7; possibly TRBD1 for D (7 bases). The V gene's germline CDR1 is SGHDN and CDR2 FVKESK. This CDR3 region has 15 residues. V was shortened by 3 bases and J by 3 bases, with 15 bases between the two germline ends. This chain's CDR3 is CASSHYQGGFYEQYF. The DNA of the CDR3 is TGTGCCAGCAGCCATTATCAGGGGGGATTCTACGAGCAGTACTTC. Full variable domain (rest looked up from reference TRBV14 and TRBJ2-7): EAGVTQFPSHSVIEKGQTVTLRCDPISGHDNLYWYRRVMGKEIKFLLHFVKESKQDESGMPNNRFLAERTGGTYSTLKVQPAELEDSGVYFCASSHYQGGFYEQYFGPGTRLTVT.

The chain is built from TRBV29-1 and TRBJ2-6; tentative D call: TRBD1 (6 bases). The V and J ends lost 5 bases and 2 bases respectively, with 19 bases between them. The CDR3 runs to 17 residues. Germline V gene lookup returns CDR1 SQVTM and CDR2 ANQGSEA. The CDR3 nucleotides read TGCAGCGTTTCTACCACCGGGAAGGGGGCTGGGGCCAACGTCCTGACTTTC. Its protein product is CSVSTTGKGAGANVLTF.

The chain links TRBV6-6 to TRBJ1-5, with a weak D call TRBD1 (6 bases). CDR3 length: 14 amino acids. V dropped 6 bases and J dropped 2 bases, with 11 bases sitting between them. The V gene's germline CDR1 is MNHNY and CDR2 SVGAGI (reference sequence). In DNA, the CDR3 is TGTGCCAGCAGACAACAGGGAGGCAATCAGCCCCAGCATTTT. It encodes CASRQQGGNQPQHF.

CDR3 region: CASSGTVMNTEAFF. CDR3 DNA: TGTGCCAGCTCAGGGACAGTTATGAACACTGAAGCTTTCTTT. The genes are TRBV18 and TRBJ1-1; 7 positions agree with TRBD1. Germline V gene sequence: CDR1 KGHSH, CDR2 LQKENI. The CDR3 contains 14 residues. With 5 bases clipped from V and 0 bases from J, the junction kept 3 bases outside the gene matches.

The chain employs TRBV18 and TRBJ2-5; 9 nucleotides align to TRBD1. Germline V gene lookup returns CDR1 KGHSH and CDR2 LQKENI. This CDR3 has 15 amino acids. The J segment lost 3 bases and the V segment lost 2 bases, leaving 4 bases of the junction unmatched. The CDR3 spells CASSPGDREEETQYF. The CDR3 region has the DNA TGTGCCAGCTCACCAGGGGACAGGGAGGAAGAGACCCAGTACTTC.

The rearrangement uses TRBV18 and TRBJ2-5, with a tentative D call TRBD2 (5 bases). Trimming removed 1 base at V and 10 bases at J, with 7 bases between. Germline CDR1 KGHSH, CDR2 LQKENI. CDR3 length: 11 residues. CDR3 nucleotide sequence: TGTGCCAGCTCACCACTGGCGGGCCAGTACTTC. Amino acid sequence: CASSPLAGQYF.

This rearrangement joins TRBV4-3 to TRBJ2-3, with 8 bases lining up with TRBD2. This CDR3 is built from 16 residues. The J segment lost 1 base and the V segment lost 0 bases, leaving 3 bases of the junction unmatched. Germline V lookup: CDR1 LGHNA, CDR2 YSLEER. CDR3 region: CASSQDKLAGTDTQYF. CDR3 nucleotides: TGCGCCAGCAGCCAAGATAAACTAGCGGGCACAGATACGCAGTATTTT.

This CDR3 is CASSPPGHSTDTQYF. The CDR3 nucleotides are TGTGCCAGCTCACCACCGGGACATAGCACAGATACGCAGTATTTT. V gene TRBV18 combines with J gene TRBJ2-3, with D perhaps TRBD1 (6 bases). CDR3 size: 15 residues. Germline lookup yields CDR1 KGHSH and CDR2 LQKENI. The V and J ends lost 0 bases and 0 bases respectively, with 7 bases between them. Full variable domain (remainder filled in from reference TRBV18 and TRBJ2-3): NAGVMQNPRHLVRRRGQEARLRCSPMKGHSHVYWYRQLPEEGLKFMVYLQKENIIDESGMPKERFSAEFPKEGPSILRIQQVVRGDSAAYFCASSPPGHSTDTQYFGPGTRLTVL.

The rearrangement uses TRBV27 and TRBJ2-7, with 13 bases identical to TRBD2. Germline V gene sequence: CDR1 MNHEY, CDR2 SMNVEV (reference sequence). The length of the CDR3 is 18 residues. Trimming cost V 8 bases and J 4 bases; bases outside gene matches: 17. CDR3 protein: CASSRSGVTTSGRYEQYF. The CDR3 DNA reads TGTGCCAGCTCTCGGTCGGGGGTGACGACTAGCGGGAGGTACGAGCAGTACTTC.

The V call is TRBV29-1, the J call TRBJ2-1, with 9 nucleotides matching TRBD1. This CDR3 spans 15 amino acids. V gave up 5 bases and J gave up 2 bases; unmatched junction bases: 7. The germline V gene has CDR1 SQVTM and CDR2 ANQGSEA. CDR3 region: CSVRGTGLTYNEQFF. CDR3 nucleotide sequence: TGCAGCGTTCGAGGGACAGGGTTGACCTACAATGAGCAGTTCTTC.

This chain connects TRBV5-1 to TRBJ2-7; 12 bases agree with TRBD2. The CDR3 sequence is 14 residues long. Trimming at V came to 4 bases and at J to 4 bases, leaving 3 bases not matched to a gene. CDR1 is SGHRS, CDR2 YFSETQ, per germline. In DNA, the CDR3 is TGCGCCAGCAGCGTGACTAGCGGGAGTTACGAGCAGTACTTC. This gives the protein CASSVTSGSYEQYF.

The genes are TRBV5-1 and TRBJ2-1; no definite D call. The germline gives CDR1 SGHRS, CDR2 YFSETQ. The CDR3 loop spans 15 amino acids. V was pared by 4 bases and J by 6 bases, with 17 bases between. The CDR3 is CASSPRPERGNEQFF. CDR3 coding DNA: TGCGCCAGCAGCCCCCGGCCGGAGCGCGGCAATGAGCAGTTCTTC.

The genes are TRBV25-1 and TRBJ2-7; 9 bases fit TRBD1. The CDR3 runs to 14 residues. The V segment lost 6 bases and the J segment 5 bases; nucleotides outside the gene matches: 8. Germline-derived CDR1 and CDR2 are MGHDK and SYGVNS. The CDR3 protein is CASSAGTGSNEQYF. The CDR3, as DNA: TGTGCCAGCAGCGCCGGGACAGGGAGTAACGAGCAGTACTTC.

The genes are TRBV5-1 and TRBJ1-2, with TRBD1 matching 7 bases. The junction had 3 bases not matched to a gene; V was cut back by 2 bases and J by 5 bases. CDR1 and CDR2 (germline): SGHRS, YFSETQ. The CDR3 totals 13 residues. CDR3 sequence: CASSFQGDYGYTF. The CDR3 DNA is TGCGCCAGCAGCTTCCAGGGGGATTATGGCTACACCTTC.

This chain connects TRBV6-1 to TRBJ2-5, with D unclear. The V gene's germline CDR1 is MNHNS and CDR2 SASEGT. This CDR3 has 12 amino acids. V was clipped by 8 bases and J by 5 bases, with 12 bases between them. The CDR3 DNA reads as TGTGCCAGCCGCCGCACCAGGGAGACCCAGTACTTC. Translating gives CASRRTRETQYF.

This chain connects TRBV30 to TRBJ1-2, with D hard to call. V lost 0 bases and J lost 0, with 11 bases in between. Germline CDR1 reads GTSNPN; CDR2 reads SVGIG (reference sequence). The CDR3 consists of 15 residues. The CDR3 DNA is TGTGCCTGGAGTGTACCTTTGGAGGCTAACTATGGCTACACCTTC. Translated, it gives CAWSVPLEANYGYTF.

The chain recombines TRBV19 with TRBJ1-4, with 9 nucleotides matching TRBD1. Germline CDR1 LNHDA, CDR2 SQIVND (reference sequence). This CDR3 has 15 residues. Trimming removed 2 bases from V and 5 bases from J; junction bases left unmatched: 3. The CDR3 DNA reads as TGTGCCAGTAGTATATCCGGGACAGGGAATGAAAAACTGTTTTTT. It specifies CASSISGTGNEKLFF.